The 18 T cell receptor beta chains presented below share a single source sample, sequenced in a study of molecular identifiers for immune sequencing clone quantification. TCRdb itself ran the PCR reads through MiXCR, one entry per CDR3 protein. The sample lists 85,000 to 90,000 distinct CDR3 sequences; about 20% were seen once. The sample was naive CD8+ T cells from blood, with Jurkat cell RNA spiked in. Subset denoted: FACS-sorted CD8+CD4-CCR7+CD45RA+ naive T cells. Receptors originate from a human donor in good health. Some libraries in this study had Jurkat cell RNA spiked in.

Notes on this clonotype: Given a much more abundant clone one base away, this may be a read error. This CDR3 reads CSARGISYNERFF. The CDR3 DNA is TGCAGTGCTAGAGGGATCTCGTACAATGAGCGGTTCTTC. This sequence joins TRBV20-1 and TRBJ2-1; no clear D. The CDR3 runs to 13 residues. Looked up from germline, CDR1 is DFQATT and CDR2 is SNEGSKA (reference sequence).

In this sample, this clonotype turned up many times. The rearrangement joins TRBV19 to TRBJ2-1; D is possibly TRBD2 (6 bases). CDR1 LNHDA and CDR2 SQIVND come from the germline V gene (reference sequence). The CDR3 length is 15 residues. The V gene lost 7 bases and the J gene lost 0 bases, with 13 bases spanning the gap. CDR3 sequence reads: CASIDSGTSYNEQFF. CDR3 DNA sequence: TGTGCCAGTATCGATAGCGGTACCTCCTACAATGAGCAGTTCTTC.

This clonotype has at least ten counts. The V and J genes are TRBV2 and TRBJ1-6, with no clear D. The V gene lost 1 base and the J gene lost 3 bases, with 10 bases spanning the gap. The CDR3 is made up of 16 amino acids. CDR1 and CDR2 from the germline V gene are SNHLY and FYNNEI. The CDR3 DNA reads TGTGCCAGCAGTGAAGACAGATACCTCTATAATTCACCCCTCCACTTT. Protein product: CASSEDRYLYNSPLHF.

The chain joins TRBV5-1 to TRBJ2-1; 12 bases map to TRBD2. V shed 0 bases, J shed 6 bases, and the junction held 7 bases outside the gene matches. This CDR3 is built from 17 residues. Per the germline V gene, CDR1 is SGHRS and CDR2 is YFSETQ. The CDR3 spells CASSLASGGALGNEQFF. The CDR3 nucleotides are TGCGCCAGCAGCTTGGCTAGCGGGGGGGCTCTGGGCAATGAGCAGTTCTTC.

This sequence joins TRBV29-1 and TRBJ1-2; 7 nucleotides match TRBD1. From germline, CDR1 is SQVTM and CDR2 ANQGSEA. This CDR3 contains 14 residues. J was trimmed by 3 bases and V by 0 bases; bases with no gene match: 4. The CDR3 region has the DNA TGCAGCGTTGAAGATCAGGACAGGCACTATGGCTACACCTTC. It yields the protein CSVEDQDRHYGYTF.

This rearrangement joins TRBV27 to TRBJ2-1; 8 bases agree with TRBD2. This CDR3 comprises 14 residues. The trim removed 7 bases at V and 4 bases at J, leaving 6 bases unmatched. Germline lookup yields CDR1 MNHEY and CDR2 SMNVEV (reference sequence). CDR3 protein: CASNDGGEYNEQFF. CDR3 DNA: TGTGCCAGCAACGACGGGGGGGAATACAATGAGCAGTTCTTC.

This clonotype was counted at least ten times. The chain is built from TRBV9 and TRBJ2-5; D is unclear. Trimming removed 1 base from V and 2 bases from J, with 9 bases in between. The CDR3 totals 14 residues. Germline V gene lookup returns CDR1 SGDLS and CDR2 YYNGEE. CDR3 coding DNA: TGTGCCAGCAGCGTATCGGGCCTTCAAGAGACCCAGTACTTC. It yields the protein CASSVSGLQETQYF. Variable domain in full (rest from reference TRBV9 and TRBJ2-5): DSGVTQTPKHLITATGQRVTLRCSPRSGDLSVYWYQQSLDQGLQFLIQYYNGEERAKGNILERFSAQQFPDLHSELNLSSLELGDSALYFCASSVSGLQETQYFGPGTRLLVL.

This clonotype was seen a single time. This sequence may be a read error, since a much larger clone differs from it by one base. The gene calls are TRBV19 and TRBJ2-7; TRBD1 or TRBD2 may be the D gene (5 bases each). The CDR3 spans 14 residues. CDR1 LNHDA and CDR2 SQIVND come from the germline V gene (reference sequence). The V end lost 3 bases, the J end lost 2 bases, and 11 bases lay between the germline ends. CDR3 nucleotide sequence: TGTGCCAGTAGTATGTGGGACGGAGCCTACGAGCAGTACTTC. Translating it yields CASSMWDGAYEQYF.

This clonotype was observed at least ten times. The chain recombines TRBV4-2 with TRBJ2-1, with 8 bases lining up with TRBD2. The CDR3 has 16 amino acids. V lost 0 bases, J lost 6 bases, and 7 bases stayed unmatched. In germline, CDR1 is LGHNA, CDR2 YNFKEQ. The CDR3 DNA reads as TGTGCCAGCAGCCAAGATCTGGTCGGGAGGGGCAATGAGCAGTTCTTC. It translates to CASSQDLVGRGNEQFF.

The chain carries TRBV7-2 and TRBJ2-7; 10 bases fit TRBD2. CDR3 length: 15 amino acids. V shed 5 bases, J shed 6 bases, and the junction held 10 bases outside the gene matches. Germline CDR1 reads SGHTA; CDR2 reads FQGNSA. The DNA of the CDR3 is TGTGCCAGCAGCCTGCTAGCGGGAGAAATCTGCGAGCAGTACTTC. This sequence encodes CASSLLAGEICEQYF.

This clonotype occurred many times. The chain combines TRBV7-2 with TRBJ2-5; the D is unclear. This CDR3 has 14 amino acids. CDR1 and CDR2 (germline): SGHTA, FQGNSA. V was cut by 4 bases and J by 1 base, with 10 bases left in between. CDR3 residues: CASSSDLRQETQYF. Here the CDR3 DNA reads TGTGCCAGCAGCTCAGATCTACGCCAAGAGACCCAGTACTTC.

Notes on this clonotype: Just one base apart from a much larger clone, this may be a read error. The gene calls are TRBV20-1 and TRBJ2-2, with D unclear. Germline V lookup: CDR1 DFQATT, CDR2 SNEGSKA (reference sequence). The CDR3 is 14 amino acids. In DNA form, the CDR3 reads TGCGGTGCTAGTTTGGAAACGAACACCGGGGAGCTGTTTTTT. It codes for CGASLETNTGELFF.

The chain recombines TRBV20-1 with TRBJ2-7, with D maybe TRBD2 (6 bases). CDR1 DFQATT and CDR2 SNEGSKA come from the germline V gene (reference sequence). The length of the CDR3 is 14 residues. V gave up 0 bases and J gave up 5 bases, with 14 bases separating them. As DNA, the CDR3 is TGCAGTGCTAGAGATCGGGGGAGGATAGACGAGCAGTACTTC. Encoded protein: CSARDRGRIDEQYF.

In this sample, this clonotype turned up many times. The chain couples TRBV4-3 to TRBJ2-3, with 10 bases identical to TRBD2. Germline CDR1 and CDR2: LGHNA and YSLEER. The CDR3 has 20 residues. The ends lost 0 bases at V and 0 bases at J; junction bases unmatched: 12. CDR3: CASSQETSGTLSPSTDTQYF. The CDR3 DNA follows: TGCGCCAGCAGCCAAGAAACTAGCGGGACTCTATCGCCTAGCACAGATACGCAGTATTTT.

At least ten counts were recorded for this clonotype. The chain joins TRBV5-6 to TRBJ2-7; D gene ambiguous. Germline V lookup: CDR1 SGHDT, CDR2 YYEEEE. V lost 0 bases to trimming and J lost 1 base, with 17 bases between them. This CDR3 has 17 residues. The CDR3, as DNA: TGTGCCAGCAGCTTGGTGCGTGAGTCAGATCGATCCTACGAGCAGTACTTC. Translation gives CASSLVRESDRSYEQYF.

This clonotype was counted ten times or more. J is TRBJ2-3 and V is TRBV11-2; 10 nucleotides align to TRBD2. This CDR3 is 16 amino acids long. Germline loops: CDR1 SGHAT, CDR2 FQNNGV. V was pared by 1 base and J by 6 bases, with 7 bases of the junction left unmatched. The CDR3 bases are TGTGCCAGCAGCTTAGCCGGGACTAGCGTTTTTGATACGCAGTATTTT. Translating gives CASSLAGTSVFDTQYF.

This chain connects TRBV7-8 to TRBJ2-7; TRBD1 matches 7 bases. Germline V CDR1 and CDR2: SGHVS, FQNEAQ. The junction had 12 bases not matched to a gene; V was cut back by 6 bases and J by 7 bases. The CDR3 has 14 residues. The CDR3 coding sequence is TGTGCCAGCAGTCTCTTAGGCAGGGGGTGGGAGCAGTACTTC. It encodes CASSLLGRGWEQYF.

This clonotype was counted many times. J is TRBJ2-2 and V is TRBV13, with 8 bases aligning to TRBD2. After removal of 0 bases from V and 1 base from J, the junction contained 7 bases not matched to a gene. Germline loops: CDR1 PRHDT, CDR2 FYEKMQ (reference sequence). The CDR3 contains 18 residues. CDR3 loop: CASSLGAMRGVNTGELFF. Here the CDR3 DNA reads TGTGCCAGCAGCTTAGGGGCGATGCGGGGGGTGAACACCGGGGAGCTGTTTTTT. Full variable domain (outside the CDR3, taken from reference TRBV13 and TRBJ2-2): AAGVIQSPRHLIKEKRETATLKCYPIPRHDTVYWYQQGPGQDPQFLISFYEKMQSDKGSIPDRFSAQQFSDYHSELNMSSLELGDSALYFCASSLGAMRGVNTGELFFGEGSRLTVL.